This T cell receptor (beta chain) was recovered during a study of cytomegalovirus exposure and HLA in healthy donors. The wider study: Within an early data release were 80 million to 90 million unique TCRs drawn from HLA-typed donors. The study, taken as a whole, reports: A few CMV-associated chains were confirmed in vitro to be specific for CMV antigens. In most subjects, TCR beta sequences reportedly gave accurate predictions of HLA-A and HLA-B alleles. Most sequenced TCRs were rare (though some public TCRs occurred in many donors).

PCR primers comprised 60 Vbeta and 13 Jbeta primers. The repertoire was sequenced with immunoSEQ multiplex PCR; TCRdb's copy has only in-frame clones and lacks some. The sample gives over 150,000 clones, 68% of which show up once; around 4.5% is in the top ten. The V gene's germline CDR1 is WNHNN and CDR2 SYGVQD (reference sequence). This CDR3 has 14 residues. V lost 9 bases, J lost 7 bases, and 10 bases stayed unmatched. As regards this clone: Its antigen is currently unknown.

The sequencing input was PBMCs. The clonotype originates from a woman aged 18-29 years in good health and CMV-seropositive. The gene calls are TRBV10-1 and TRBJ2-1, with 9 bases identical to TRBD2. The CDR3 sequence is CASGDSGSRNEQFF. The CDR3 DNA follows: TGCGCCAGTGGGGATAGCGGGAGTAGGAATGAGCAGTTCTTC.